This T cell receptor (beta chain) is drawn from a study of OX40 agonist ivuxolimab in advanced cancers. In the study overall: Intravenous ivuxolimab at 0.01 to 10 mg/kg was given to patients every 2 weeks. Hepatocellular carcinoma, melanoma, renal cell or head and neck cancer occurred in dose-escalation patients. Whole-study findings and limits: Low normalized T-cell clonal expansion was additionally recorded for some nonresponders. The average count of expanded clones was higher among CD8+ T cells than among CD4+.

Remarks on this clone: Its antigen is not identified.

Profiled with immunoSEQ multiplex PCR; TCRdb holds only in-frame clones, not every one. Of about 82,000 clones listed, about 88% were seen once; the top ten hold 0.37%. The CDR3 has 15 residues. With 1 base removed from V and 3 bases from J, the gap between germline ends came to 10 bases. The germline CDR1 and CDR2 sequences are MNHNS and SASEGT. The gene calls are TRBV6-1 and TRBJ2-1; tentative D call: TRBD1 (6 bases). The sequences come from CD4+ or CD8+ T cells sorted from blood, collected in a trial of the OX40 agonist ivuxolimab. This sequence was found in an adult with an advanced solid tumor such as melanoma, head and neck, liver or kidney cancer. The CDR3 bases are TGTGCCAGCAGTGAAGGTACAGGGAACTACAATGAGCAGTTCTTC. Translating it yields CASSEGTGNYNEQFF.